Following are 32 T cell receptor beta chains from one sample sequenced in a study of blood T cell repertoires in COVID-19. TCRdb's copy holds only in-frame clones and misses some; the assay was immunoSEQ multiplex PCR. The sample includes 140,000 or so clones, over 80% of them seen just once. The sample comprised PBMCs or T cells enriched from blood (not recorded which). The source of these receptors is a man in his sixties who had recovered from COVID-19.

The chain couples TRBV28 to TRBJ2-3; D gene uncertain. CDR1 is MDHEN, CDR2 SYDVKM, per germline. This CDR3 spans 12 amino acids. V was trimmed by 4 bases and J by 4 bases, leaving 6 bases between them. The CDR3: CASSSYSDTQYF. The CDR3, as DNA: TGTGCCAGCAGTTCTTACTCAGATACGCAGTATTTT.

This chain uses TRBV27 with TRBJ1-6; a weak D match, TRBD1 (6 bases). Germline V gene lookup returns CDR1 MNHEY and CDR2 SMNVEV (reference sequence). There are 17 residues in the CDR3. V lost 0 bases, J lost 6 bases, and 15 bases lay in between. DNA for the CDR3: TGTGCCAGCAGTTTATCTTATGGGGACACACTTAATTCACCCCTCCACTTT. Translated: CASSLSYGDTLNSPLHF.

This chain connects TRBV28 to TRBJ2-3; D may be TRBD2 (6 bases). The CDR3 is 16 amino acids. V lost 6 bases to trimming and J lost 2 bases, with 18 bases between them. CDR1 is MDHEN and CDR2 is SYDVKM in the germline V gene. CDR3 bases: TGTGCCAGCAGCCATATAAGGCGGGGTCCCACAGATACGCAGTATTTT. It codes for CASSHIRRGPTDTQYF.

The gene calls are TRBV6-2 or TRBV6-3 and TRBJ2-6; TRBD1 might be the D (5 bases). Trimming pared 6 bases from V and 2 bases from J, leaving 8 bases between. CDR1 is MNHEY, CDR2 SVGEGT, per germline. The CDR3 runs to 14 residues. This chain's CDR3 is CASSMTAGANVLTF. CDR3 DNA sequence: TGTGCCAGCAGCATGACAGCTGGGGCCAACGTCCTGACTTTC.

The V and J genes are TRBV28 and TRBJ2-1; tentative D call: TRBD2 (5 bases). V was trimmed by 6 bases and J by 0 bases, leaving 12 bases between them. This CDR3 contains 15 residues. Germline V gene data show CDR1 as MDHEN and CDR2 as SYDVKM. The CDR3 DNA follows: TGTGCCAGCAGGCCCAGCGGCAGCTCCTACAATGAGCAGTTCTTC. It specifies CASRPSGSSYNEQFF.

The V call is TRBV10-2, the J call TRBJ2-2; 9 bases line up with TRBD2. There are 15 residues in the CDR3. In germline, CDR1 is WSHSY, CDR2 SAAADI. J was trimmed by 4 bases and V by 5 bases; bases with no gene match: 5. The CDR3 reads CASSYSGSSTGELFF. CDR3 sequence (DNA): TGCGCCAGCAGTTATAGCGGGAGTAGCACCGGGGAGCTGTTTTTT.

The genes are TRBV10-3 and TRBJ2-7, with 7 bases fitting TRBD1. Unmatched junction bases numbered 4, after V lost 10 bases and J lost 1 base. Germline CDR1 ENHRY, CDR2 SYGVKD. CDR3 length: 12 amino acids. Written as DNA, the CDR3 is TGTGCCACCCGGGGACAGTCCTACGAGCAGTACTTC. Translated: CATRGQSYEQYF.

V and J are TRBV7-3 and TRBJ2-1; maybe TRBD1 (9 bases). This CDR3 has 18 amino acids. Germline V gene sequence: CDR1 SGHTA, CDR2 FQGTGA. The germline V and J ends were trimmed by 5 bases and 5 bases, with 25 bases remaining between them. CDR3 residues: CASSPGDRVIAGHNEQFF. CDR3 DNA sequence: TGTGCCAGCAGCCCGGGGGACAGGGTGATAGCGGGACACAATGAGCAGTTCTTC. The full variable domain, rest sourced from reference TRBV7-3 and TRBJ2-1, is GAGVSQTPSNKVTEKGKYVELRCDPISGHTALYWYRQSLGQGPEFLIYFQGTGAADDSGLPNDRFFAVRPEGSVSTLKIQRTERGDSAVYLCASSPGDRVIAGHNEQFFGPGTRLTVL.

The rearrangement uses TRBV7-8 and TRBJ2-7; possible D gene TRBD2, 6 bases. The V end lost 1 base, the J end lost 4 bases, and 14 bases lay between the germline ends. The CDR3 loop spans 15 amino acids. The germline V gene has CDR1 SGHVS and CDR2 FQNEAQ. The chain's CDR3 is CASSLGSGGTYEQYF. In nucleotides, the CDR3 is TGTGCCAGCAGCTTAGGATCGGGCGGGACGTACGAGCAGTACTTC.

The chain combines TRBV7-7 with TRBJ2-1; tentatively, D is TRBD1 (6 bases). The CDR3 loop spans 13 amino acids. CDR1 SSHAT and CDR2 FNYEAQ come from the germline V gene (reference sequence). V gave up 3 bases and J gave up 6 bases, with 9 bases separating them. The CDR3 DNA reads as TGTGCCAGCAGCTTTAAAGGGGGCAATGAGCAGTTCTTC. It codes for CASSFKGGNEQFF.

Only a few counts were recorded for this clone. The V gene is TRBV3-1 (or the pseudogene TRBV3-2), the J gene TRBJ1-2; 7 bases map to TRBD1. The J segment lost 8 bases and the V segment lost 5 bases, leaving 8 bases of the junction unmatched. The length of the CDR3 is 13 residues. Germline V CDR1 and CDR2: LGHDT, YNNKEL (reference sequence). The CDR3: CASSVRQGSGYTF. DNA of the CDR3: TGTGCCAGCAGCGTCCGACAGGGTTCGGGCTACACCTTC.

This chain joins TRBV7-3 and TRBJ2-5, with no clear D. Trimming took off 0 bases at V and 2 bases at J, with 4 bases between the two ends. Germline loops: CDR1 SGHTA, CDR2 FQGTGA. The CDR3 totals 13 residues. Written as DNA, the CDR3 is TGTGCCAGCAGCTTAACCCTACAAGAGACCCAGTACTTC. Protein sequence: CASSLTLQETQYF.

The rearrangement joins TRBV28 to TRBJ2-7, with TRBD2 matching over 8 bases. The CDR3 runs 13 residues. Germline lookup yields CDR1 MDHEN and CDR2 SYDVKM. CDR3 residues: CALRSGTSPEQYF. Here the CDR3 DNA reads TGTGCGCTCCGTAGCGGGACTTCTCCCGAGCAGTACTTC.

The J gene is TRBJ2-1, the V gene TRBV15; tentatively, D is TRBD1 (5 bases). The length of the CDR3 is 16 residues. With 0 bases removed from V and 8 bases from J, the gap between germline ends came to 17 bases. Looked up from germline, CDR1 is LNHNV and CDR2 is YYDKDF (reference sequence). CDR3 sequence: CATSRDGQGLADEQFF. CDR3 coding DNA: TGTGCCACCAGCAGAGATGGGCAGGGTCTGGCGGATGAGCAGTTCTTC.

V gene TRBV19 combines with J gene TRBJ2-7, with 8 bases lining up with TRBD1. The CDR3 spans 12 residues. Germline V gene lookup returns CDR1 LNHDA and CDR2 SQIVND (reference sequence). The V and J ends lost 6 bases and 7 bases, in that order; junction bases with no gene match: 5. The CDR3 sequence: CASSGNRGEQYF. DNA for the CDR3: TGTGCCAGTAGCGGAAACAGGGGGGAGCAGTACTTC.

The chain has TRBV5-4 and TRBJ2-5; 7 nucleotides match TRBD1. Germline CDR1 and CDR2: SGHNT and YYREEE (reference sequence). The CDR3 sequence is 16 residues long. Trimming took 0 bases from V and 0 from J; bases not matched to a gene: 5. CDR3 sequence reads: CASSLDRGPYQETQYF. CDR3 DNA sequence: TGTGCCAGCAGCTTGGATAGGGGGCCGTACCAAGAGACCCAGTACTTC.

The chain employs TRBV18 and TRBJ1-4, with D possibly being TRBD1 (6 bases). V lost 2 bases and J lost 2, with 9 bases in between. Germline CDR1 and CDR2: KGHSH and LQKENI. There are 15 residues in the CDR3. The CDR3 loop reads CASSPNGQTNEKLFF. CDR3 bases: TGTGCCAGCTCACCAAATGGACAGACTAATGAAAAACTGTTTTTT.

For the CDR3, the DNA is TGTGCCAGCAGCGTAGGATGGACAGGCTTCTACGAGCAGTACTTC. This encodes CASSVGWTGFYEQYF. This chain connects TRBV9 to TRBJ2-7; 7 positions agree with TRBD1. The V segment lost 0 bases and the J segment 3 bases; nucleotides outside the gene matches: 6. The CDR3 has 15 amino acids. CDR1 is SGDLS and CDR2 is YYNGEE in the germline V gene.

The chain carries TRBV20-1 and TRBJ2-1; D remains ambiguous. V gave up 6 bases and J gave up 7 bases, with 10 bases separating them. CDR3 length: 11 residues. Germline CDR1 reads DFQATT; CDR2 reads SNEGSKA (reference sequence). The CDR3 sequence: CSAPVRNEQFF. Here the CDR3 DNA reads TGCAGTGCCCCCGTCCGGAATGAGCAGTTCTTC.

This chain's CDR3 is CASSPPGTGSREQYF. CDR3 nucleotides: TGTGCCAGCAGTCCGCCCGGGACAGGGAGTAGGGAGCAGTACTTC. J is TRBJ2-7 and V is TRBV28; TRBD1 aligns across 9 bases. Germline lookup yields CDR1 MDHEN and CDR2 SYDVKM. The CDR3 loop spans 15 amino acids. The ends lost 5 bases at V and 7 bases at J; junction bases unmatched: 12.

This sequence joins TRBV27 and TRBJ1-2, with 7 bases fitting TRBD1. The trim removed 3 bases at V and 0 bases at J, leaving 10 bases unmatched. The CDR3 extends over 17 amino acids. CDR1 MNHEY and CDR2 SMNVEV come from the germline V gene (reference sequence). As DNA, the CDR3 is TGTGCCAGCAGTTTTGCAGGAGGGGGCACAGCTAACTATGGCTACACCTTC. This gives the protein CASSFAGGGTANYGYTF.

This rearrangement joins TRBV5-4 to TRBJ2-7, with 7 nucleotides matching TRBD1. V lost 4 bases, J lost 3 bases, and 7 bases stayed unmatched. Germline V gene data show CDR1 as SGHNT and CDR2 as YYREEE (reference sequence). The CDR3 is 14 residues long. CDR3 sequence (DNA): TGTGCCAGCAGCCCCCGACAGGGTCTCTACGAGCAGTACTTC. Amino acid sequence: CASSPRQGLYEQYF.

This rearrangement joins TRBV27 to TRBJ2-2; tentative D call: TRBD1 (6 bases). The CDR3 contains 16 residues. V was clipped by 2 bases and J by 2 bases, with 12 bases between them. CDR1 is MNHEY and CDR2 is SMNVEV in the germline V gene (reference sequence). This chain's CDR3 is CASSLGGTLNTGELFF. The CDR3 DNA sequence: TGTGCCAGCAGTTTAGGTGGGACACTTAACACCGGGGAGCTGTTTTTT.

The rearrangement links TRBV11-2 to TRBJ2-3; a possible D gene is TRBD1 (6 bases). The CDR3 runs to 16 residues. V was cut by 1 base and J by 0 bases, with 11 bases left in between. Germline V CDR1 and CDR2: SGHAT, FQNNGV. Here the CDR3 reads CASSLGPGASTDTQYF. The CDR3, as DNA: TGTGCCAGCAGCTTAGGTCCAGGGGCCAGCACAGATACGCAGTATTTT.

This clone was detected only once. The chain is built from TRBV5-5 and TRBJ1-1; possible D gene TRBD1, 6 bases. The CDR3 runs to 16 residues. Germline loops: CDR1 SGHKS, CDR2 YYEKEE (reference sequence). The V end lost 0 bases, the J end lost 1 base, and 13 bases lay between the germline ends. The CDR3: CASSLAAGRGNTEAFF. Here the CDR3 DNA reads TGTGCCAGCAGCTTGGCCGCCGGCAGGGGGAACACTGAAGCTTTCTTT.

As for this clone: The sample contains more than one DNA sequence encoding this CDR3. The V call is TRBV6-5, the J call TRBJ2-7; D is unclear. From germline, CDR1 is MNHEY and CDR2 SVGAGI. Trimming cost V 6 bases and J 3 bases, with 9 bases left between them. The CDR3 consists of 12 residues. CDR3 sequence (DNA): TGTGCCAGCAGCCCACGAGGCTACGAGCAGTACTTC. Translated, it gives CASSPRGYEQYF.

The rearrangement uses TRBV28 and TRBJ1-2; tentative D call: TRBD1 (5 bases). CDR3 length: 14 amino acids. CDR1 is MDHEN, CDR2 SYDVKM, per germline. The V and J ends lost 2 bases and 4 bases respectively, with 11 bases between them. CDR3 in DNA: TGTGCCAGCAGTTTACGGGGGGTTGGCTATGGCTACACCTTC. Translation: CASSLRGVGYGYTF.

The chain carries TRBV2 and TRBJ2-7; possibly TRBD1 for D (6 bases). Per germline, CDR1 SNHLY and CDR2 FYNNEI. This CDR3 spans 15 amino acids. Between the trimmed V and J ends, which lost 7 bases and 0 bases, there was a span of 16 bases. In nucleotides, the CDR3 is TGTGCCAGCAAGAGGGCAGGGGCAGGCTCCTACGAGCAGTACTTC. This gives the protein CASKRAGAGSYEQYF.

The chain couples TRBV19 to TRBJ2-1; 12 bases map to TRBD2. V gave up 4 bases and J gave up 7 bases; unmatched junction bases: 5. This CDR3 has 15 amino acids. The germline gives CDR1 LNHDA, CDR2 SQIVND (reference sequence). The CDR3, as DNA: TGTGCCAGTAGTACTAGCGGGGGGGGAGGTAATGAGCAGTTCTTC. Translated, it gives CASSTSGGGGNEQFF.

The DNA of the CDR3 is TGTGCCAGCAGCCAAGGGTCGGTGCAGGGAGGCTACACCTTC. This codes for CASSQGSVQGGYTF. The chain is built from TRBV3-1 (or the pseudogene TRBV3-2) and TRBJ1-2; the D gene is possibly TRBD1 (5 bases). V shed 1 base and J shed 8 bases, with 14 bases lying between them. The length of the CDR3 is 14 residues. Germline V gene sequence: CDR1 LGHDT, CDR2 YNNKEL (reference sequence).

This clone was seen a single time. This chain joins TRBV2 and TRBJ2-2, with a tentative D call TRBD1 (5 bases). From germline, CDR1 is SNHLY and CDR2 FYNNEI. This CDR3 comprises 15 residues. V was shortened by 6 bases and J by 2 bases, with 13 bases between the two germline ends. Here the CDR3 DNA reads TGTGCCAGCAGGATTTCAGGGTTCAACACCGGGGAGCTGTTTTTT. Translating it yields CASRISGFNTGELFF.

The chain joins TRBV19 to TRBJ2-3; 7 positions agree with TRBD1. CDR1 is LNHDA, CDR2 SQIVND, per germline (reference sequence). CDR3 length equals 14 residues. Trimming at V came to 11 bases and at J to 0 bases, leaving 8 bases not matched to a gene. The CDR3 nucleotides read TGTGCCTCGCGCCGGGACAGCAGCACAGATACGCAGTATTTT. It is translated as CASRRDSSTDTQYF.